This T cell receptor beta chain was identified in a study of T cells in tuberculosis. TCRdb keeps only in-frame clones here, not all; method: immunoSEQ multiplex PCR. The sample has fewer than 55,000 clones; 90% to 95% are singletons. The study, taken as a whole, reports: The TCR-beta difference was not significant; alpha differences partly reflected length. A GMM-specific repertoire classifier reached approximately 90% accuracy, AUROC around 0.87.

As for time point: new active TB diagnosis, blood taken before or within 7 days of starting treatment. HIV-seronegative South African adults aged 18 years or older had newly diagnosed active tuberculosis. In regard to this clone: Antigen: not known.

This CDR3 region has 15 residues. J was trimmed by 5 bases and V by 4 bases; bases with no gene match: 8. Per germline, CDR1 SEHNR and CDR2 FQNEAQ (reference sequence). The rearrangement links TRBV7-9 to TRBJ2-5, with 9 positions matching TRBD1. The sample was PBMCs, taken at tuberculosis diagnosis. The sequence was collected from an adult with tuberculosis. Here the CDR3 DNA reads TGTGCCAGCAGCTACCCGGACAGGGGCGACGAGACCCAGTACTTC. Protein product: CASSYPDRGDETQYF.